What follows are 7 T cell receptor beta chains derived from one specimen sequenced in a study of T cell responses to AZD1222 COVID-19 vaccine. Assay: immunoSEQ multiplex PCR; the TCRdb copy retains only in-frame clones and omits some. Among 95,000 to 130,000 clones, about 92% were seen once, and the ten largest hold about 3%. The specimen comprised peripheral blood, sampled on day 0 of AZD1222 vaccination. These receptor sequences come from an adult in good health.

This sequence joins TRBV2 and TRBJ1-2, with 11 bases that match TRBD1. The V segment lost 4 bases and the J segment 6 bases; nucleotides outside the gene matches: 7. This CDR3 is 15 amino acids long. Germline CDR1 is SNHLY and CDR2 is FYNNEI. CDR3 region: CASSVSGTGGNGYTF. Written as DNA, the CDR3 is TGTGCCAGCAGTGTCTCCGGGACAGGGGGGAATGGCTACACCTTC.

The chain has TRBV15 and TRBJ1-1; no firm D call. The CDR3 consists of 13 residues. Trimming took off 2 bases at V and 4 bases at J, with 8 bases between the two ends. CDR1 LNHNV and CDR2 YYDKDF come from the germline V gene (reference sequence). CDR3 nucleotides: TGTGCCACCAGCAGACAATACAGCACTGAAGCTTTCTTT. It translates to CATSRQYSTEAFF. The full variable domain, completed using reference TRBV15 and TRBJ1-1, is DAMVIQNPRYQVTQFGKPVTLSCSQTLNHNVMYWYQQKSSQAPKLLFHYYDKDFNNEADTPDNFQSRRPNTSFCFLDIRSPGLGDTAMYLCATSRQYSTEAFFGQGTRLTVV.

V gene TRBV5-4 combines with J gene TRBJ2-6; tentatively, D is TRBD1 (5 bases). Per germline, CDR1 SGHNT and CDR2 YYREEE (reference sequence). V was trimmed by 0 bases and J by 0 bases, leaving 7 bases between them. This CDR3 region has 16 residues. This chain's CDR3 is CASSLDRPSGANVLTF. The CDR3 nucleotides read TGTGCCAGCAGCTTGGACAGGCCCTCTGGGGCCAACGTCCTGACTTTC.

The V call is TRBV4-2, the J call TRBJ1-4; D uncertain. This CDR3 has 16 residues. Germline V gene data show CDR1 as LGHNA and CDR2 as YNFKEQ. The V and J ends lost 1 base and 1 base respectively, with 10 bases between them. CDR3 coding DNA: TGTGCCAGCAGCCAAGGGTATGATCTAACTAATGAAAAACTGTTTTTT. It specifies CASSQGYDLTNEKLFF.

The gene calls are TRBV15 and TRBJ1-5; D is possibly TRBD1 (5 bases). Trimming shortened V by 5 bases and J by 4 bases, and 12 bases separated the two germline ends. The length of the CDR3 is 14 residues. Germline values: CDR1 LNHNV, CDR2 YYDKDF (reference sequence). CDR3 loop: CATSGGGGNQPQHF. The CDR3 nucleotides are TGTGCCACCAGCGGTGGGGGGGGAAATCAGCCCCAGCATTTT.

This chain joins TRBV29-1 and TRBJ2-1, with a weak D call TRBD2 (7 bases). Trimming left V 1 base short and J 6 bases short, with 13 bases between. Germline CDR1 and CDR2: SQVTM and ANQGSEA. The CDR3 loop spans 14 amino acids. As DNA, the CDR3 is TGCAGCGTTGAAGTAGGGGGAGGGTTCAATGAGCAGTTCTTC. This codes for CSVEVGGGFNEQFF.

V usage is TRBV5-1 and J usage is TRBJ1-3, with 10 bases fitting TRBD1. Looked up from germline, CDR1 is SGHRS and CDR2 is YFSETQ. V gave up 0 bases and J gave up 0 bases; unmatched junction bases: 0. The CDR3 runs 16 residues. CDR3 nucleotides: TGCGCCAGCAGCTTGGGGACAGGGGGCTCTGGAAACACCATATATTTT. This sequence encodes CASSLGTGGSGNTIYF.